What follows is one T cell receptor beta chain and its context. Here immunoSEQ multiplex PCR was the method, and the copy in TCRdb shows in-frame clones only, minus some. Of about 4,900 clones in the sample, about 34% were seen once. This sample is drawn from a study of sequential checkpoint blockade in melanoma. About the research overall: TCRbeta immunosequencing was performed on DNA from 85 to 100 pretreatment melanoma tumor samples.

The treatment: randomized to nivolumab then ipilimumab (arm A) or the reverse (arm B). Patients had received no earlier DNA-damaging chemotherapy. This CDR3 is 15 amino acids long. Trimming shortened V by 7 bases and J by 1 base, and 11 bases separated the two germline ends. Germline-derived CDR1 and CDR2 are MNHGY and SAAAGT. The chain is built from TRBV6-8 and TRBJ2-6; D not certain. The material sequenced was tumor tissue (inferred from file names), taken from a patient given nivolumab and ipilimumab in sequence. The TCR sequence derives from a human donor with melanoma. CDR3 amino acids: CASTAGSSGANVLTF. The CDR3 coding sequence is TGTGCCAGCACCGCAGGTTCTTCTGGGGCCAACGTCCTGACTTTC.